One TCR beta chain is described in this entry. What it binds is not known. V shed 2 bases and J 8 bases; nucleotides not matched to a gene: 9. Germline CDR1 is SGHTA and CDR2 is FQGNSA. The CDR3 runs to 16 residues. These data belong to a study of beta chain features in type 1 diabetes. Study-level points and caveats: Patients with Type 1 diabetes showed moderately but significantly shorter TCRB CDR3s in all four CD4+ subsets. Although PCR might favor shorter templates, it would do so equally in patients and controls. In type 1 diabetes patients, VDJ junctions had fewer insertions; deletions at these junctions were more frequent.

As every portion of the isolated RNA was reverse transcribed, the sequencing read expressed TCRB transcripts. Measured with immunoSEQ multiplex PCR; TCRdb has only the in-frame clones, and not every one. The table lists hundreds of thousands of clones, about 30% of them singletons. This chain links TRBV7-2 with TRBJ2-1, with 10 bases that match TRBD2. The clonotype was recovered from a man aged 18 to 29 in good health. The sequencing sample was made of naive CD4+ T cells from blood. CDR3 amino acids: CASSLSRLAGVDEQFF. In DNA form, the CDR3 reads TGTGCCAGCAGCTTATCACGGCTAGCGGGAGTGGATGAGCAGTTCTTC. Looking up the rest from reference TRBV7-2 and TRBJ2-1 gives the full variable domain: GAGVSQSPSNKVTEKGKDVELRCDPISGHTALYWYRQSLGQGLEFLIYFQGNSAPDKSGLPSDRFSAERTGGSVSTLTIQRTQQEDSAVYLCASSLSRLAGVDEQFFGPGTRLTVL.